This T cell receptor (beta chain) was observed in a study of shared clonotypes between healthy human individuals. Using immunoSEQ multiplex PCR, the repertoire was profiled, and TCRdb retains in-frame clones only, with some absent. This sample has fewer than 1.6 million clones; approximately 98.5% occur once, and the top ten carry around 0.38%. The CDR3 is made up of 16 amino acids. Per germline, CDR1 ENHRY and CDR2 SYGVKD. J was trimmed by 0 bases and V by 10 bases; bases with no gene match: 13. The gene calls are TRBV10-3 and TRBJ1-2, with 8 bases aligning to TRBD1. This receptor was taken from a man aged 25-45 years in good health. The sample was naive CD4+ T cells sorted from blood. Subset denoted: CD45RA+ positively selected. DNA for the CDR3: TGTGCCACGACATTACGAGGGGACAGGACTAACTATGGCTACACCTTC. Protein sequence: CATTLRGDRTNYGYTF.